This TCR beta chain was sequenced in a study of blood T cell repertoires in COVID-19. Study in general: The United States, Italy and Spain were the sources of the acute and convalescent COVID-19 samples. In each case, the material was cDNA or gDNA derived from T cells, B-cell-depleted T cells, or PBMCs.

In the source study's methods: Estimated nucleated cell counts came from reference gene primer amplification. Generated by immunoSEQ multiplex PCR, the TCRdb table keeps only in-frame clones and is missing some. V, J and clone size reflect that table, while D and trimming were determined from the DNA. The table shows a few hundred thousand clones, with roughly 88% occurring only once. Sample: peripheral blood. The clonotype comes from a human donor in a cohort sampled during active COVID-19.

CDR3 amino acids: CASSLPTGGVNSPLHF. For the CDR3, the DNA is TGTGCCAGCAGCCTACCGACAGGGGGGGTAAATTCACCCCTCCACTTT. This chain links TRBV2 with TRBJ1-6; 9 nucleotides align to TRBD1. This CDR3 has 16 amino acids. J lost 7 bases, V lost 6 bases, and 10 bases had no gene match. Germline CDR1 SNHLY, CDR2 FYNNEI.